Below, one T cell receptor beta chain is given with its context. The V and J ends lost 0 bases and 2 bases, in that order; junction bases with no gene match: 10. There are 18 residues in the CDR3. Germline loops: CDR1 LNHNV, CDR2 YYDKDF (reference sequence). These data are taken from a study of sequential checkpoint blockade in melanoma. The treatment is: randomized to nivolumab then ipilimumab (arm A) or the reverse (arm B). Sequenced by immunoSEQ multiplex PCR; TCRdb stores in-frame clones only, minus some. Among approximately 23,000 clones listed, around 75% were seen once. The chain uses TRBV15 and TRBJ1-5; 7 bases are a match to TRBD1. This TCR came from a human donor with melanoma. Sequencing was performed on CD8+ T cells sorted from blood (inferred from file names), taken from a patient given nivolumab and ipilimumab in sequence. CDR3 in amino acids: CATSRDWGDREGNQPQHF. DNA of the CDR3: TGTGCCACCAGCAGAGATTGGGGCGACAGGGAGGGCAATCAGCCCCAGCATTTT. The full variable domain, its missing parts supplied by reference TRBV15 and TRBJ1-5, is DAMVIQNPRYQVTQFGKPVTLSCSQTLNHNVMYWYQQKSSQAPKLLFHYYDKDFNNEADTPDNFQSRRPNTSFCFLDIRSPGLGDTAMYLCATSRDWGDREGNQPQHFGDGTRLSIL.